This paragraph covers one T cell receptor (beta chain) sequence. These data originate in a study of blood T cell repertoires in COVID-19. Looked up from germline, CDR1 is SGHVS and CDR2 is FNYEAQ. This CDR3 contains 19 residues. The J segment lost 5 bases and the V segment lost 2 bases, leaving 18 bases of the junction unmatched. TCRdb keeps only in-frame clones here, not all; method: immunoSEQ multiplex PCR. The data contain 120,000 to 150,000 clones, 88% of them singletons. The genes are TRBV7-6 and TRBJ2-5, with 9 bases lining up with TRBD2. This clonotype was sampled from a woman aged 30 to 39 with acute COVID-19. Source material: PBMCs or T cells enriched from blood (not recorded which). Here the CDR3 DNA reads TGTGCCAGCAGCTTAATAGGTCTAGCGGGACGCACGGGGTCGGAGACCCAGTACTTC. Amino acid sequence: CASSLIGLAGRTGSETQYF.